This TCR beta chain originates from a study of blood T cell repertoires in COVID-19. Study details: Spain, Italy and the United States supplied samples that represented acute and convalescent COVID-19. From T cells, B-cell-depleted T cells, or PBMCs came the material, which was cDNA or gDNA.

Authors' analysis steps: Reference gene primer amplification gave estimated nucleated cell counts. Sequencing was performed with immunoSEQ multiplex PCR; in TCRdb, only in-frame clones are kept and a portion is missing. V and J calls and clone size are as listed in that table; D and trimming were resolved from the DNA. The sample has over 200,000 clones; around nine tenths are singletons. Sequenced: peripheral blood. This receptor was taken from a young woman who had recovered from COVID-19.

CDR3 loop: CASSLAQGWALFF. The CDR3 DNA reads TGTGCCAGCAGCTTAGCGCAGGGGTGGGCGCTGTTTTTT. The rearrangement links TRBV7-2 to TRBJ2-2; perhaps TRBD1 as D (6 bases). V was clipped by 0 bases and J by 13 bases, with 12 bases between them. The CDR3 contains 13 residues. Germline lookup yields CDR1 SGHTA and CDR2 FQGNSA. Looking up the rest from reference TRBV7-2 and TRBJ2-2 gives the full variable domain: GAGVSQSPSNKVTEKGKDVELRCDPISGHTALYWYRQSLGQGLEFLIYFQGNSAPDKSGLPSDRFSAERTGGSVSTLTIQRTQQEDSAVYLCASSLAQGWALFFGEGSRLTVL.